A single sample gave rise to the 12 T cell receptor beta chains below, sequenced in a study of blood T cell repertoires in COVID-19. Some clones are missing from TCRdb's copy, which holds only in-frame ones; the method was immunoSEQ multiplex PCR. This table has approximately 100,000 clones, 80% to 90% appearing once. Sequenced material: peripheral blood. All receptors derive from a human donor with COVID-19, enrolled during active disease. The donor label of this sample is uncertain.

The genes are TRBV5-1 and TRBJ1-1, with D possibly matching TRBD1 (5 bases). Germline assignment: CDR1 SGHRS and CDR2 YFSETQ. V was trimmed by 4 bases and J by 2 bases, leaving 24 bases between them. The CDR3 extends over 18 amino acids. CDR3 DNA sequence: TGCGCCAGCAGCGGGGGAGGGATTGGGGCACTTTTCAACACTGAAGCTTTCTTT. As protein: CASSGGGIGALFNTEAFF.

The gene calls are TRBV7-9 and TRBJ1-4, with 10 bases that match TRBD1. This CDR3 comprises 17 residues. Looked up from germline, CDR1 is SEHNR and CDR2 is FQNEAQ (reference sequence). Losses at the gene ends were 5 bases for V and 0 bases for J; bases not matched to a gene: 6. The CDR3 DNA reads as TGTGCCAGCAGCCCCCGGGACAGGGGCTCAACTAATGAAAAACTGTTTTTT. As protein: CASSPRDRGSTNEKLFF.

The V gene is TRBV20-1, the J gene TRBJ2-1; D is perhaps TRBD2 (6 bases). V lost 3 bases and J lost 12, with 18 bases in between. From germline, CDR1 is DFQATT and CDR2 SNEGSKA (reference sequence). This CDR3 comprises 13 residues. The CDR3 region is CSASGRGPKGQFF. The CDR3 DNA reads TGCAGTGCTAGTGGGCGGGGCCCAAAAGGGCAGTTCTTC.

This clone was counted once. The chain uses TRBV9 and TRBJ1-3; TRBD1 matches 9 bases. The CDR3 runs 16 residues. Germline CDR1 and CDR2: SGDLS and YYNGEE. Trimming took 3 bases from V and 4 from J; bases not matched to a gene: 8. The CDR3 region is CASSAPGTGSGNTIYF. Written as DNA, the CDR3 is TGTGCCAGCAGCGCTCCCGGGACAGGGTCCGGAAACACCATATATTTT.

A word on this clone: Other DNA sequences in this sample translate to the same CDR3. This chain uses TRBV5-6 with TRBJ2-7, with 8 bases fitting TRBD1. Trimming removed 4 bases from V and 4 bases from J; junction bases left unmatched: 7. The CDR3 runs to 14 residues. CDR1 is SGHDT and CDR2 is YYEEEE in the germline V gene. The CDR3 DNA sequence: TGTGCCAGCAGCCTAGGACAGGGTAGGTACGAGCAGTACTTC. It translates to CASSLGQGRYEQYF.

CDR3: CASSPRDSGELSNQPQHF. CDR3 bases: TGTGCCAGCAGCCCCCGCGATTCTGGGGAGTTAAGCAATCAGCCCCAGCATTTT. This chain links TRBV4-2 with TRBJ1-5; D is uncertain. Looked up from germline, CDR1 is LGHNA and CDR2 is YNFKEQ. This CDR3 is built from 18 residues. The V gene lost 4 bases and the J gene lost 1 base, with 20 bases spanning the gap.

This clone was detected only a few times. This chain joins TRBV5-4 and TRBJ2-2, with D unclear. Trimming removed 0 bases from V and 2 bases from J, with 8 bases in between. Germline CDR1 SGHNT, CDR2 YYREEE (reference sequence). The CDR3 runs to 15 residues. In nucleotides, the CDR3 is TGTGCCAGCAGCTTGGCGAGTGATAACACCGGGGAGCTGTTTTTT. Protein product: CASSLASDNTGELFF.

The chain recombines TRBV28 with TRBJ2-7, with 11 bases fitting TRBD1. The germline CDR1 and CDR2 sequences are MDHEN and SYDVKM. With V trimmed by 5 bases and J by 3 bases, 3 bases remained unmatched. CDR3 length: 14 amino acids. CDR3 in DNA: TGTGCCAGCAGTCGGACAGGGGGCGACTACGAGCAGTACTTC. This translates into CASSRTGGDYEQYF.

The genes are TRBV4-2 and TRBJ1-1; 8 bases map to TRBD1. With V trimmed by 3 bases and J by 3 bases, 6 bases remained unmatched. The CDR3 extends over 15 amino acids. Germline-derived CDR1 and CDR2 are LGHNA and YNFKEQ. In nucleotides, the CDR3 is TGTGCCAGCAGCCACCAGGGGGCTCGGGACACTGAAGCTTTCTTT. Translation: CASSHQGARDTEAFF.

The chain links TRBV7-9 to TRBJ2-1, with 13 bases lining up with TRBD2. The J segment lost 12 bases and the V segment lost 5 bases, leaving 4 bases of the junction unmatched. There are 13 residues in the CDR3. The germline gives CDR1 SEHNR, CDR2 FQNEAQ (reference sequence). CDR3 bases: TGTGCCAGCAGCCCCGGGACTAGCGGGGCGCAGTTCTTC. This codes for CASSPGTSGAQFF.

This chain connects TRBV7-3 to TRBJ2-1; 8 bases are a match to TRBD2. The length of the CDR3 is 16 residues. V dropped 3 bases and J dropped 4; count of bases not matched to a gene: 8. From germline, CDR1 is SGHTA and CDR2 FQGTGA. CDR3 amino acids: CASSLFAGGLYNEQFF. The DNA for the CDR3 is TGTGCCAGCAGCTTGTTCGCGGGGGGTCTATACAATGAGCAGTTCTTC.

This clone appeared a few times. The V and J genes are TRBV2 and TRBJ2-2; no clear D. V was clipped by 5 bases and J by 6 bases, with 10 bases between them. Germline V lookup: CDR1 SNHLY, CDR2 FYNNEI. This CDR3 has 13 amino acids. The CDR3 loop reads CASSSAPPGELFF. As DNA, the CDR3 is TGTGCCAGCAGTAGCGCTCCTCCCGGGGAGCTGTTTTTT.